The rows below give T cell receptor beta chains drawn from one sample of a study of T cells in Graves' hyperthyroidism and ophthalmopathy. TCRdb reprocessed the multiplex PCR reads with MiXCR, giving one entry per CDR3 protein. This repertoire shows 250,000 to 300,000 distinct CDR3 sequences, over 12% found once; its top ten account for about 33%. Sequenced material: blood. These receptors all come from a woman aged 45-60 years with Graves' hyperthyroidism that later progressed to Graves' ophthalmopathy. Each CDR3 is given with its conserved first and last residue. A D gene is named only where the DNA matches it firmly. Clone size appears in some rows only: once, few, many, or a class for an expanded clone.

TRBJ2-1	-	many	TRBV11-1	CASSRFYNEQFF	TGTGCCAGCAGCCGGTTCTACAATGAGCAGTTCTTC
TRBJ1-6	-	few	TRBV7-9	CASSLASGVNSPLHF	TGTGCCAGCAGCTTAGCGAGCGGCGTGAATTCACCCCTCCACTTT
TRBJ1-5	-	few	TRBV19	CASSIIGRGQPQHF	TGTGCCAGTAGTATCATCGGACGAGGGCAGCCCCAGCATTTT
TRBJ1-1	TRBD1	few	TRBV7-3	CASRGTGPNTEAFF	TGTGCCAGCAGGGGGACAGGCCCGAACACTGAAGCTTTCTTT
TRBJ2-3	TRBD2	many	TRBV3-1	CASSHALAGGYTDTQYF	TGTGCCAGCAGCCATGCCCTAGCGGGAGGATACACAGATACGCAGTATTTT
TRBJ1-5	-	many	TRBV27	CASSLNHGPQHF	TGTGCCAGCAGTTTAAACCACGGGCCCCAGCATTTT
TRBJ1-1	-	-	TRBV5-1	CASSSTLMNTEAFF	TGCGCCAGCAGCTCTACGCTCATGAACACTGAAGCTTTCTTT
TRBJ2-1	-	many	TRBV7-9	CASSLVGNNEQFF	TGTGCCAGCAGCTTAGTGGGCAACAATGAGCAGTTCTTC
TRBJ1-6	TRBD1	few	TRBV6-2/TRBV6-3	CASSSTRTGENSPLHF	TGTGCCAGCAGCTCAACCCGGACAGGGGAAAATTCACCCCTCCACTTT
TRBJ2-1	-	many	TRBV28	CASRIALNEQFF	TGTGCCAGCAGGATAGCCCTCAATGAGCAGTTCTTC
TRBJ1-1	-	many	TRBV5-1	CASSLAGGRTEAFF	TGCGCCAGCAGCTTGGCGGGGGGGCGCACTGAAGCTTTCTTT
TRBJ1-6	TRBD1	many	TRBV18	CASSPGQGASSPLHF	TGTGCCAGCTCACCGGGACAGGGGGCATCTTCACCCCTCCACTTT
TRBJ1-6	-	-	TRBV28	CASGLVGVNSPLHF	TGTGCCAGCGGATTAGTTGGGGTAAATTCACCCCTCCACTTT
TRBJ2-1	TRBD1	few	TRBV10-1	CASSESRGLNEQFF	TGCGCCAGCAGTGAGTCCAGGGGGCTCAATGAGCAGTTCTTC
TRBJ2-3	-	many	TRBV18	CASSPPLSGRVLSTDTQYF	TGTGCCAGCTCACCACCTCTAAGCGGGCGAGTGCTAAGCACAGATACGCAGTATTTT
TRBJ1-2	-	-	TRBV7-8	CASSFSRTHRGGYTF	TGTGCCAGCAGCTTCTCTCGAACCCATAGAGGGGGCTACACCTTC
TRBJ1-1	-	few	TRBV9	CASSAARESEAFF	TGTGCCAGCAGCGCAGCCAGGGAATCTGAAGCTTTCTTT
TRBJ2-5	TRBD2	few	TRBV9	CASSPLGSRGRETQYF	TGTGCCAGCAGCCCCCTGGGCTCCCGCGGGAGAGAGACCCAGTACTTC
TRBJ2-7	-	-	TRBV7-2	CASSSPKDLYEQYF	TGTGCCAGCAGCTCCCCTAAGGATCTTTACGAGCAGTACTTC
TRBJ1-1	-	many	TRBV2	CASSEAGSNTEAFF	TGTGCCAGCAGTGAGGCGGGATCTAACACTGAAGCTTTCTTT
TRBJ2-7	-	few	TRBV7-3	CVSSLTGTSYEQYF	TGTGTCAGCAGCTTGACAGGAACCTCTTACGAGCAGTACTTC
TRBJ2-3	-	many	TRBV6-5	CASSYSRAATDTQYF	TGTGCCAGCAGTTACTCGAGGGCGGCCACAGATACGCAGTATTTT
TRBJ2-3	-	many	TRBV20-1	CSAKGPTSTDTQYF	TGCAGTGCTAAGGGACCGACTAGCACAGATACGCAGTATTTT